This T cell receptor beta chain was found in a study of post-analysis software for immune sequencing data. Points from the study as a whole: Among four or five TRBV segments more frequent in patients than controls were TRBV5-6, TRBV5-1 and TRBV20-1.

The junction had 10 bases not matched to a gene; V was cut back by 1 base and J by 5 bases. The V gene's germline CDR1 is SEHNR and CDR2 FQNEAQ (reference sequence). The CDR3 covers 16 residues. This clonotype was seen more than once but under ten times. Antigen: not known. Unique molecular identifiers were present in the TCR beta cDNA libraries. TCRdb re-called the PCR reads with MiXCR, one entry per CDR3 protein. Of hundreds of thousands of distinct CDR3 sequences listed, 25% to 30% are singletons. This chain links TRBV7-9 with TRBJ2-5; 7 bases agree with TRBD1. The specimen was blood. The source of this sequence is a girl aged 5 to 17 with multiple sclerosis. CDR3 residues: CASSLVGRGLWETQYF. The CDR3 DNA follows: TGTGCCAGCAGCTTAGTTGGAAGGGGGCTTTGGGAGACCCAGTACTTC. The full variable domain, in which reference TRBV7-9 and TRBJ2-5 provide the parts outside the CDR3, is DTGVSQNPRHKITKRGQNVTFRCDPISEHNRLYWYRQTLGQGPEFLTYFQNEAQLEKSRLLSDRFSAERPKGSFSTLEIQRTEQGDSAMYLCASSLVGRGLWETQYFGPGTRLLVL.